These 32 T cell receptor beta chains came from one sample sequenced in a study of metastatic and nonmetastatic thyroid tumors. Not a single patient had been given any form of treatment at any point before undergoing thyroid surgery. From the PCR reads, TCRdb re-called clones with MiXCR. The table lists roughly 71,000 clones, roughly 18% of them singletons. The sequencing sample was made of blood. These receptor sequences come from a female donor with papillary thyroid cancer or a benign thyroid nodule (not recorded which). Some clones in this sample may be carry-over from other donors' samples.

V is TRBV5-6 and J is TRBJ1-6; D is perhaps TRBD1 (5 bases). Per the germline V gene, CDR1 is SGHDT and CDR2 is YYEEEE. Trimming removed 1 base at V and 10 bases at J, with 12 bases between. This CDR3 is built from 14 residues. CDR3 nucleotides: TGTGCCAGCAGCTTGCCAGGGTTTGGCTCACCCCTCCACTTT. It encodes CASSLPGFGSPLHF. The variable domain in full, with the rest retrieved from reference TRBV5-6 and TRBJ1-6, is DAGVTQSPTHLIKTRGQQVTLRCSPKSGHDTVSWYQQALGQGPQFIFQYYEEEERQRGNFPDRFSGHQFPNYSSELNVNALLLGDSALYLCASSLPGFGSPLHFGNGTRLTVT.

This clone was seen repeatedly, ten times or more. A read error may produce the germline difference seen at one junction end. This chain connects TRBV30 to TRBJ2-2; D is uncertain. Germline lookup yields CDR1 GTSNPN and CDR2 SVGIG (reference sequence). This CDR3 has 12 residues. CDR3 sequence (DNA): TGTGCCTGGAGAGGTGACACCGAGGAGCTGTTTTTT. Translation gives CAWRGDTEELFF.

This clone was seen more than once but under ten times. The genes are TRBV11-3 and TRBJ2-2; no firm D call. The V end lost 2 bases, the J end lost 4 bases, and 11 bases lay between the germline ends. The CDR3 is 15 residues long. In germline, CDR1 is SGHNT, CDR2 YENEEA. The CDR3: CASSLWVSSTGELFF. Written as DNA, the CDR3 is TGTGCCAGCAGCTTATGGGTGTCGAGCACCGGGGAGCTGTTTTTT. The whole variable domain, filled in from reference TRBV11-3 and TRBJ2-2, reads EAGVVQSPRYKIIEKKQPVAFWCNPISGHNTLYWYLQNLGQGPELLIRYENEEAVDDSQLPKDRFSAERLKGVDSTLKIQPAELGDSAVYLCASSLWVSSTGELFFGEGSRLTVL.

This chain connects TRBV15 to TRBJ2-3, with D unresolved. Germline V gives CDR1 LNHNV, CDR2 YYDKDF (reference sequence). Trimming shortened V by 1 base and J by 5 bases, and 4 bases separated the two germline ends. The CDR3 runs to 12 residues. CDR3 nucleotide sequence: TGTGCCACCAGCAGAGTACGAGATACGCAGTATTTT. This gives the protein CATSRVRDTQYF.

A few counts support this clone. The chain links TRBV30 to TRBJ1-2; D is unclear. The CDR3 covers 13 residues. The ends were cut back, 0 bases at V and 0 bases at J, with 5 bases in the middle. Germline CDR1 GTSNPN, CDR2 SVGIG (reference sequence). The DNA for the CDR3 is TGTGCCTGGAGTGTCGAAGCTAACTATGGCTACACCTTC. Residues: CAWSVEANYGYTF.

This clone was counted ten times or more. This sequence joins TRBV11-2 and TRBJ1-2; D unclear. The germline V and J ends were trimmed by 2 bases and 4 bases, with 14 bases remaining between them. CDR3 length equals 15 residues. Germline CDR1 and CDR2: SGHAT and FQNNGV. The CDR3 protein is CASSLSSLLGYGYTF. As DNA, the CDR3 is TGTGCCAGCAGCTTATCATCCCTCCTCGGCTATGGCTACACCTTC.

The table lists this clone with a few counts. This chain uses TRBV27 with TRBJ1-2; D is possibly TRBD1 (5 bases). V was cut by 2 bases and J by 5 bases, with 15 bases left in between. Germline V gives CDR1 MNHEY, CDR2 SMNVEV (reference sequence). This CDR3 spans 15 amino acids. The CDR3 is CASSLIGGDGYGYTF. The CDR3, as DNA: TGTGCCAGCAGTTTAATCGGGGGAGATGGGTATGGCTACACCTTC.

This clone was seen repeatedly, ten times or more. Other nucleotide sequences from this sample produce the same CDR3. The chain couples TRBV28 to TRBJ1-2, with TRBD1 as a possible D gene (6 bases). V gave up 3 bases and J gave up 0 bases, with 8 bases separating them. Germline V gives CDR1 MDHEN, CDR2 SYDVKM. CDR3 size: 14 residues. Here the CDR3 reads CASSLWGPNYGYTF. For the CDR3, the DNA is TGTGCCAGCAGTTTGTGGGGGCCTAACTATGGCTACACCTTC.

This clone was recorded at least ten times. The chain combines TRBV7-6 with TRBJ1-2; 9 nucleotides line up with TRBD1. This CDR3 region has 15 residues. Germline values: CDR1 SGHVS, CDR2 FNYEAQ. J gave up 8 bases and V 5 bases, and 12 bases lay outside the gene matches. The CDR3 sequence: CASSLEEGQGIGYTF. The CDR3 DNA reads as TGTGCCAGCAGCCTCGAAGAGGGACAGGGTATCGGCTACACCTTC.

In its sample, this clone was seen many times. The rearrangement uses TRBV27 and TRBJ1-1; 10 nucleotides line up with TRBD1. The CDR3 covers 13 residues. With V trimmed by 4 bases and J by 6 bases, 2 bases remained unmatched. Germline V gene sequence: CDR1 MNHEY, CDR2 SMNVEV (reference sequence). This CDR3 reads CASSYGTGAEAFF. CDR3 nucleotides: TGTGCCAGCAGTTACGGGACAGGGGCTGAAGCTTTCTTT.

This clone occurred many times. The DNA of the CDR3 is TGCGCCAGCAATGGGCGTACTGAAGCTTTCTTT. Its translation: CASNGRTEAFF. The chain couples TRBV10-2 to TRBJ1-1, with D unclear. The germline gives CDR1 WSHSY, CDR2 SAAADI. Trimming pared 7 bases from V and 5 bases from J, leaving 8 bases between. The CDR3 is 11 residues long.

This sequence joins TRBV9 and TRBJ2-1; possible D gene TRBD2, 6 bases. The germline V and J ends were trimmed by 4 bases and 5 bases, with 19 bases remaining between them. The CDR3 sequence is 16 residues long. CDR1 and CDR2 from the germline V gene are SGDLS and YYNGEE. CDR3 sequence (DNA): TGTGCCAGCAGCACCTTAGCGGCTCAGTTGAACAATGAGCAGTTCTTC. Its translation: CASSTLAAQLNNEQFF.

This clone has more than one count but fewer than ten. This chain joins TRBV6-1 and TRBJ2-7; tentatively, D is TRBD1 or TRBD2 (7 bases each). The CDR3 covers 15 residues. The V end was cut by 6 bases, the J end by 3 bases, with 18 bases between. Looked up from germline, CDR1 is MNHNS and CDR2 is SASEGT. CDR3 sequence: CASRTGGRGHYEQYF. The CDR3 DNA reads TGTGCCAGCAGGACCGGAGGGAGGGGGCACTACGAGCAGTACTTC.

This clone was seen ten or more times. The V and J genes are TRBV12-3 or TRBV12-4 and TRBJ1-2, with D hard to call. The ends were cut back, 6 bases at V and 6 bases at J, with 14 bases in the middle. The CDR3 sequence is 13 residues long. The CDR3 DNA reads TGTGCCAGCAGCCAACACCTAATCGATGGCTACACCTTC. Its protein is CASSQHLIDGYTF.

The chain links TRBV24-1 to TRBJ1-1, with D unclear. CDR3 size: 8 residues. Trimming left V 11 bases short and J 11 bases short, with 8 bases between. Germline V gene lookup returns CDR1 KGHDR and CDR2 SFDVKD. CDR3 in amino acids: CAIHNAFF. CDR3 bases: TGTGCCATCCACAACGCTTTCTTT.

This clone was observed many times. The genes are TRBV6-1 and TRBJ1-4; D remains unclear. The CDR3 has 13 residues. CDR1 and CDR2 from the germline V gene are MNHNS and SASEGT. Trimming shortened V by 4 bases and J by 7 bases, and 10 bases separated the two germline ends. The CDR3 loop is CASSGTGSEKLFF. The CDR3 region has the DNA TGTGCCAGCAGTGGGACGGGCTCTGAAAAACTGTTTTTT.

The gene calls are TRBV6-1 and TRBJ2-2; D is possibly TRBD1 or TRBD2 (5 bases each). The CDR3 covers 16 residues. Trimming took 8 bases from V and 5 from J, leaving 21 bases between them. Germline loops: CDR1 MNHNS, CDR2 SASEGT. CDR3 in DNA: TGTGCCAGCCGCCCTCACCGGGACGCTAAAACCGGGGAGCTGTTTTTT. Translation gives CASRPHRDAKTGELFF.

This clone has at least ten counts. The J gene is TRBJ1-1, the V gene TRBV18; 9 nucleotides align to TRBD1. Losses at the gene ends were 3 bases for V and 0 bases for J; bases not matched to a gene: 2. The V gene's germline CDR1 is KGHSH and CDR2 LQKENI. The CDR3 runs 15 residues. CDR3: CASSPWDRVNTEAFF. Here the CDR3 DNA reads TGTGCCAGCTCACCCTGGGACAGGGTGAACACTGAAGCTTTCTTT.

The chain uses TRBV18 and TRBJ2-7, with D uncertain. The germline V gene has CDR1 KGHSH and CDR2 LQKENI. V lost 6 bases, J lost 6 bases, and 12 bases lay in between. The CDR3 covers 12 residues. This CDR3 reads CASSGYPSEQYF. Written as DNA, the CDR3 is TGTGCCAGCTCGGGGTACCCGAGCGAGCAGTACTTC. Filled out from reference TRBV18 and TRBJ2-7, the complete variable domain reads NAGVMQNPRHLVRRRGQEARLRCSPMKGHSHVYWYRQLPEEGLKFMVYLQKENIIDESGMPKERFSAEFPKEGPSILRIQQVVRGDSAAYFCASSGYPSEQYFGPGTRLTVT.

The DNA for the CDR3 is TGTGCCAGCAGCTCTACTAGGGCGGTTGGTGAGCAGTTCTTC. Its protein product is CASSSTRAVGEQFF. The chain recombines TRBV12-3 or TRBV12-4 with TRBJ2-1, with a possible D match to TRBD2 (5 bases). Trimming shortened V by 6 bases and J by 9 bases, and 18 bases separated the two germline ends. This CDR3 comprises 14 residues.

A remark on this clone: Possible read error: a much larger clone is one base away. This rearrangement joins TRBV7-8 to TRBJ2-5; 9 bases map to TRBD2. J was trimmed by 7 bases and V by 1 base; bases with no gene match: 13. There are 17 residues in the CDR3. Germline V CDR1 and CDR2: SGHVS, FQNEAQ. As DNA, the CDR3 is TGTGCCAGCAGCTTAGGCCCTAGCGGGACCGTCAAAGGGACCCAGTACTTC. Its protein product is CASSLGPSGTVKGTQYF.

The rearrangement links TRBV20-1 to TRBJ1-5; tentatively, D is TRBD1 (6 bases). The germline V gene encodes CDR1 DFQATT and CDR2 SNEGSKA (reference sequence). The CDR3 is 13 amino acids. V gave up 7 bases and J gave up 5 bases, with 15 bases separating them. In DNA, the CDR3 is TGCAGTGGAATAGGGGGAGCCGATCAGCCCCAGCATTTT. It specifies CSGIGGADQPQHF.

This clone was detected many times. The J gene is TRBJ2-7, the V gene TRBV6-1; 9 nucleotides match TRBD2. The CDR3 sequence is 15 residues long. CDR1 and CDR2 from the germline V gene are MNHNS and SASEGT. V shed 2 bases and J 5 bases; nucleotides not matched to a gene: 7. CDR3 amino acids: CASSESAGGPDEQYF. The DNA for the CDR3 is TGTGCCAGCAGTGAATCGGCGGGAGGGCCCGACGAGCAGTACTTC.

The table lists this clone with many counts. V and J are TRBV28 and TRBJ1-1; a weak D match, TRBD1 (6 bases). Germline V gene lookup returns CDR1 MDHEN and CDR2 SYDVKM. The CDR3 is made up of 16 amino acids. Trimming removed 3 bases at V and 3 bases at J, with 17 bases between. The CDR3 bases are TGTGCCAGCAGTTTCCCCCGGGGAGGGGGGCACACTGAAGCTTTCTTT. It is translated as CASSFPRGGGHTEAFF.

In this sample, this clone turned up many times. This chain joins TRBV5-6 and TRBJ2-7; weak D call: TRBD2 (6 bases). The CDR3 consists of 15 residues. V gave up 1 base and J gave up 6 bases, with 17 bases separating them. CDR1 is SGHDT and CDR2 is YYEEEE in the germline V gene. The CDR3 nucleotides read TGTGCCAGCAGCTTGTCAGCGGGTGGTAAAGGCGAGCAGTACTTC. Its protein product is CASSLSAGGKGEQYF.

This clone showed up many times. The conserved final phenylalanine or tryptophan is absent from the CDR3, which likely points to a read error. The V call is TRBV18, the J call TRBJ1-1, with D tentatively TRBD1 (6 bases). CDR3 length: 16 amino acids. With 4 bases removed from V and 4 bases from J, the gap between germline ends came to 19 bases. Germline V gene data show CDR1 as KGHSH and CDR2 as LQKENI. CDR3 amino acids: CASSLFRDMGSTEAFL. DNA of the CDR3: TGTGCCAGCTCACTCTTTAGGGACATGGGTAGCACTGAAGCTTTCCTT.

This clone was observed many times. This chain uses TRBV3-1 with TRBJ2-2; D not resolved. This CDR3 is 13 amino acids long. V lost 0 bases and J lost 6, with 5 bases in between. CDR1 is LGHDT and CDR2 is YNNKEL in the germline V gene (reference sequence). CDR3 nucleotides: TGTGCCAGCAGCCAAGAAGGACCCGGGGAGCTGTTTTTT. It translates to CASSQEGPGELFF.

V usage is TRBV18 and J usage is TRBJ1-2; D gene unclear. The CDR3 sequence is 15 residues long. Trimming removed 0 bases at V and 4 bases at J, with 12 bases between. Germline CDR1 reads KGHSH; CDR2 reads LQKENI. CDR3 in DNA: TGTGCCAGCTCACCACCGGTCGCAGATACCTATGGCTACACCTTC. Amino acid sequence: CASSPPVADTYGYTF.

This clone occurred many times. V and J are TRBV7-2 and TRBJ2-5, with TRBD2 matching 7 bases. Germline lookup yields CDR1 SGHTA and CDR2 FQGNSA. CDR3 length equals 15 residues. V lost 2 bases to trimming and J lost 1 base; unmatched junction nucleotides: 4. The CDR3 region is CASSLNGRPQETQYF. The CDR3 bases are TGTGCCAGCAGCTTAAACGGGAGGCCCCAAGAGACCCAGTACTTC.

The rearrangement uses TRBV6-2 or TRBV6-3 and TRBJ2-7, with unresolved D. The V end lost 5 bases, the J end lost 6 bases, and 23 bases lay between the germline ends. CDR1 is MNHEY and CDR2 is SVGEGT in the germline V gene. There are 16 residues in the CDR3. CDR3 nucleotide sequence: TGTGCCAGCAGTCACCCCCAGGTTGTTTTTCCATCCGAGCAGTACTTC. Its protein is CASSHPQVVFPSEQYF.

This clone was detected many times. V and J are TRBV5-1 and TRBJ2-2; D not resolved. Trimming took off 2 bases at V and 1 base at J, with 3 bases between the two ends. Looked up from germline, CDR1 is SGHRS and CDR2 is YFSETQ. The CDR3 runs to 13 residues. The CDR3 region is CASSFGNTGELFF. In nucleotides, the CDR3 is TGCGCCAGCAGCTTCGGGAACACCGGGGAGCTGTTTTTT.

This chain uses TRBV4-1 with TRBJ2-1, with 7 bases that match TRBD2. Germline V CDR1 and CDR2: MGHRA, YSYEKL. This CDR3 spans 15 amino acids. V dropped 1 base and J dropped 6; count of bases not matched to a gene: 6. DNA for the CDR3: TGCGCCAGCAGCCAAGGGGCTAGCGGAGGCAATGAGCAGTTCTTC. Its protein is CASSQGASGGNEQFF.